One sample yielded the 13 T cell receptor beta chains listed below, sequenced in a study of T-cell reconstitution after alpha-beta-depleted transplantation in children. For TCRbeta, the library was prepared with unique molecular identifiers. MiXCR, run by TCRdb on the PCR reads, gives a single entry per CDR3 protein. The sample lists hundreds of thousands of distinct CDR3 sequences, 15% to 20% occurring once. Sequencing was performed on PBMCs from the stem cell graft donor, taken from the stem cell graft. The origin of the receptors is a human donor who donated a stem cell graft to a child with acute lymphoblastic leukemia.

The chain uses TRBV18 and TRBJ2-3, with a possible D match to TRBD1 (5 bases). The CDR3 totals 16 residues. Deletions cut 2 bases from V and 0 bases from J, with 12 bases between. CDR1 and CDR2 (germline): KGHSH, LQKENI. The CDR3 loop is CASSPSAGMSTDTQYF. The CDR3 region has the DNA TGTGCCAGCTCACCATCGGCAGGGATGAGCACAGATACGCAGTATTTT. The variable domain in full, completed from reference TRBV18 and TRBJ2-3, reads NAGVMQNPRHLVRRRGQEARLRCSPMKGHSHVYWYRQLPEEGLKFMVYLQKENIIDESGMPKERFSAEFPKEGPSILRIQQVVRGDSAAYFCASSPSAGMSTDTQYFGPGTRLTVL.

This clonotype was seen more than once but under ten times. This chain uses TRBV20-1 with TRBJ2-7; D gene ambiguous. The V end was cut by 0 bases, the J end by 1 base, with 13 bases between. CDR1 and CDR2 from the germline V gene are DFQATT and SNEGSKA (reference sequence). The CDR3 consists of 15 residues. The CDR3 here is CSARDLLKQSYEQYF. The CDR3 bases are TGCAGTGCTAGAGATCTTCTAAAACAATCCTACGAGCAGTACTTC.

This sequence joins TRBV15 and TRBJ2-2; 12 bases are shared with TRBD1. CDR1 and CDR2 from the germline V gene are LNHNV and YYDKDF (reference sequence). CDR3 size: 16 residues. The V gene end was trimmed by 5 bases and the J gene end by 7 bases; junction bases not matched to a gene: 8. In DNA form, the CDR3 reads TGTGCCACCAGCGTCAATAGGGACAGGGGGCGCGGGGAGCTGTTTTTT. Protein: CATSVNRDRGRGELFF.

The V and J genes are TRBV5-1 and TRBJ1-1, with D unclear. The CDR3 spans 14 residues. The germline V gene encodes CDR1 SGHRS and CDR2 YFSETQ. Trimming stripped 5 bases from V and 1 base from J, with 12 bases between. CDR3 loop: CASSFRSGNTEAFF. The CDR3 region has the DNA TGCGCCAGCAGTTTTCGCTCCGGGAACACTGAAGCTTTCTTT.

The genes are TRBV27 and TRBJ2-7; D unresolved. Trimming shortened V by 5 bases and J by 5 bases, and 19 bases separated the two germline ends. This CDR3 contains 15 residues. The germline V gene has CDR1 MNHEY and CDR2 SMNVEV (reference sequence). The CDR3 loop reads CASSQLYDSRNEQYF. CDR3 DNA sequence: TGTGCCAGCAGTCAGCTTTACGATAGTAGGAACGAGCAGTACTTC.

This chain links TRBV12-3 or TRBV12-4 with TRBJ1-1, with TRBD1 as a possible D gene (5 bases). This CDR3 is 18 amino acids long. V gave up 8 bases and J gave up 0 bases, with 25 bases separating them. CDR3 DNA sequence: TGTGCCAGCCGGAGGCTAGAATGGGGAACGGGGGTGAACACTGAAGCTTTCTTT. Amino acid sequence: CASRRLEWGTGVNTEAFF.

This clonotype turned up a few times. A read error is possible here, since a much larger clone lies one base away. V gene TRBV29-1 combines with J gene TRBJ2-2; tentative D call: TRBD1 (5 bases). V was trimmed by 5 bases and J by 1 base, leaving 5 bases between them. This CDR3 region has 12 residues. Germline V gene data show CDR1 as SQVTM and CDR2 as ANQGSEA. CDR3 amino acids: CSVRGNTGELFF. In nucleotides, the CDR3 is TGCAGCGTTAGGGGGAACACCGGGGAGCTGTTTTTT.

This clonotype was detected only a few times. This chain links TRBV7-9 with TRBJ1-3, with no clear D. CDR1 is SEHNR, CDR2 FQNEAQ, per germline (reference sequence). The CDR3 loop spans 14 amino acids. Trimming took off 6 bases at V and 3 bases at J, with 12 bases between the two ends. The CDR3, as DNA: TGTGCCAGCAGTACCAGTTCGGATGGAAACACCATATATTTT. It translates to CASSTSSDGNTIYF.

In its sample, this clonotype was seen a few times. This chain connects TRBV9 to TRBJ1-1; D gene ambiguous. Trimming stripped 3 bases from V and 0 bases from J, with 15 bases between. There are 16 residues in the CDR3. Germline lookup yields CDR1 SGDLS and CDR2 YYNGEE. CDR3 sequence (DNA): TGTGCCAGCAGCGCGAACCCCCGGGATTTGAACACTGAAGCTTTCTTT. It yields the protein CASSANPRDLNTEAFF.

The J gene is TRBJ1-3, the V gene TRBV6-1; the D is unclear. V gave up 5 bases and J gave up 4 bases, with 12 bases separating them. Germline lookup yields CDR1 MNHNS and CDR2 SASEGT. The CDR3 is made up of 14 amino acids. The CDR3, as DNA: TGTGCCAGCAGTCCGGGCCACGCGGGAAACACCATATATTTT. Residues: CASSPGHAGNTIYF.

This clonotype was counted only a few times. V is TRBV5-1 and J is TRBJ2-6; D call uncertain. The CDR3 extends over 16 amino acids. Germline values: CDR1 SGHRS, CDR2 YFSETQ. The V gene lost 1 base and the J gene lost 0 bases, with 8 bases spanning the gap. The CDR3 coding sequence is TGCGCCAGCAGCTTGATATTGCGCTCTGGGGCCAACGTCCTGACTTTC. This gives the protein CASSLILRSGANVLTF.

In this sample, this clonotype turned up a few times. The V and J genes are TRBV27 and TRBJ1-3, with D possibly TRBD1 on 5 matching bases. V gave up 6 bases and J gave up 2 bases, with 11 bases separating them. CDR1 and CDR2 from the germline V gene are MNHEY and SMNVEV (reference sequence). This CDR3 spans 14 amino acids. The CDR3 DNA reads as TGTGCCAGCAGATCCACGGGGGCTGGAAACACCATATATTTT. This encodes CASRSTGAGNTIYF.

This clonotype was seen ten or more times. The V and J genes are TRBV9 and TRBJ1-1, with D perhaps matching TRBD1 (5 bases). V gave up 0 bases and J gave up 5 bases, with 11 bases separating them. This CDR3 spans 14 amino acids. Germline loops: CDR1 SGDLS, CDR2 YYNGEE. The CDR3 region is CASSVDPGRTEAFF. In nucleotides, the CDR3 is TGTGCCAGCAGCGTAGATCCAGGGCGGACTGAAGCTTTCTTT.